These 6 T cell receptor beta chains were sequenced from one sample in a study of cytomegalovirus exposure and HLA in healthy donors (dated by TCRdb to about 2017). The library was produced with the immunoSEQ multiplex PCR assay. The multiplex PCR relied on a mix of 60 forward primers for TCR Vbeta segments and 13 reverse primers for TCR Jbeta segments. As stored in TCRdb, this immuneACCESS dataset retains in-frame rearrangements with V and J assigned. A fraction of the clones does not appear; measured against another copy, unresolved V genes explain less than half of the discrepancy, and the remainder lacks a known reason. A total of roughly 120,000 clones appear in this sample, approximately 70% of them only once. The ten largest clones take up 8% to 9.5% of the sample. The sequenced sample consisted of PBMCs. The receptors were gathered from a young man in good health and CMV-seropositive.

This chain connects TRBV11-2 to TRBJ2-5, with 9 bases matching TRBD1. J lost 5 bases, V lost 6 bases, and 7 bases had no gene match. The CDR3 runs 14 residues. CDR1 and CDR2 (germline): SGHAT, FQNNGV. The chain's CDR3 is CASRETGGMETQYF. The CDR3 nucleotides are TGTGCCAGCAGAGAGACAGGGGGTATGGAGACCCAGTACTTC.

This clone has just a few counts. The gene calls are TRBV27 and TRBJ2-1, with TRBD1 matching over 7 bases. The CDR3 runs to 15 residues. Losses at the gene ends were 0 bases for V and 4 bases for J; bases not matched to a gene: 3. CDR1 is MNHEY, CDR2 SMNVEV, per germline (reference sequence). CDR3 DNA sequence: TGTGCCAGCAGTTTATCCGGGACAGCGTACAATGAGCAGTTCTTC. It is translated as CASSLSGTAYNEQFF.

CDR3 loop: CASSPTTGMGTEAFF. The CDR3 nucleotides read TGTGCCAGCAGTCCGACAACAGGGATGGGCACTGAAGCTTTCTTT. This chain uses TRBV27 with TRBJ1-1; a weak D match, TRBD1 (6 bases). The V gene lost 5 bases and the J gene lost 4 bases, with 17 bases spanning the gap. The CDR3 extends over 15 amino acids. Germline V gene data show CDR1 as MNHEY and CDR2 as SMNVEV (reference sequence).

The chain links TRBV9 to TRBJ2-1; 7 bases match TRBD2. This CDR3 is 17 amino acids long. With 4 bases clipped from V and 5 bases from J, the junction kept 15 bases outside the gene matches. Germline V gene sequence: CDR1 SGDLS, CDR2 YYNGEE. In nucleotides, the CDR3 is TGTGCCAGCAGCTTCCCCGTCGCGGGAGTTTCTCACAATGAGCAGTTCTTC. Its translation is CASSFPVAGVSHNEQFF. Full variable domain (remainder filled in from reference TRBV9 and TRBJ2-1): DSGVTQTPKHLITATGQRVTLRCSPRSGDLSVYWYQQSLDQGLQFLIQYYNGEERAKGNILERFSAQQFPDLHSELNLSSLELGDSALYFCASSFPVAGVSHNEQFFGPGTRLTVL.

For the CDR3, the DNA is TGTGCCAGCAGCTGGGACAGGGCATCGAGGGGGGTCCGTGAGCAGTTCTTC. Protein product: CASSWDRASRGVREQFF. The chain uses TRBV5-4 and TRBJ2-1; 9 nucleotides align to TRBD1. Germline assignment: CDR1 SGHNT and CDR2 YYREEE (reference sequence). The CDR3 covers 17 residues. V shed 3 bases and J 9 bases; nucleotides not matched to a gene: 16.

V gene TRBV6-5 combines with J gene TRBJ1-5; perhaps TRBD1 as D (6 bases). The V gene's germline CDR1 is MNHEY and CDR2 SVGAGI. The CDR3 loop spans 13 amino acids. The V end was cut by 6 bases, the J end by 4 bases, with 10 bases between. CDR3 in DNA: TGTGCCAGCAGAAGACAGGCTAATCAGCCCCAGCATTTT. Encoded protein: CASRRQANQPQHF.